Listed here are 13 T cell receptor beta chains from one sample, sequenced in a study of cytomegalovirus exposure and HLA in healthy donors. PCR involved 60 Vbeta and 13 Jbeta primers. Generated by immunoSEQ multiplex PCR, the TCRdb table keeps only in-frame clones and is missing some. The sample is made up of under 200,000 clones, and the top ten hold 2.1% of it. Sequencing was carried out using PBMCs. Receptors originate from a man younger than 45 in good health and CMV-seronegative.

This chain uses TRBV7-9 with TRBJ1-1; no definite D call. The CDR3 spans 14 residues. Germline CDR1 reads SEHNR; CDR2 reads FQNEAQ (reference sequence). V lost 1 base and J 1 base, leaving 7 bases between the germline ends. This chain's CDR3 is CASSLDSGNTEAFF. The CDR3 bases are TGTGCCAGCAGCTTAGACAGTGGGAACACTGAAGCTTTCTTT.

The J gene is TRBJ2-7, the V gene TRBV7-9; 13 nucleotides align to TRBD2. Trimming took 5 bases from V and 3 from J; bases not matched to a gene: 4. The length of the CDR3 is 15 residues. The germline V gene has CDR1 SEHNR and CDR2 FQNEAQ (reference sequence). The CDR3: CASSGTSGDNYEQYF. The DNA for the CDR3 is TGTGCCAGCAGCGGGACTAGCGGGGATAACTACGAGCAGTACTTC.

The rearrangement uses TRBV29-1 and TRBJ2-7; 11 nucleotides match TRBD2. CDR1 is SQVTM, CDR2 ANQGSEA, per germline. The CDR3 consists of 15 residues. The junction had 7 bases not matched to a gene; V was cut back by 2 bases and J by 4 bases. CDR3 amino acids: CSVELVRTSGYEQYF. The CDR3 DNA reads as TGCAGCGTTGAATTGGTTAGGACTAGCGGGTACGAGCAGTACTTC.

The chain carries TRBV7-2 and TRBJ2-1, with TRBD1 identical over 7 bases. CDR1 and CDR2 from the germline V gene are SGHTA and FQGNSA. This CDR3 is built from 15 residues. J gave up 5 bases and V 5 bases, and 9 bases lay outside the gene matches. CDR3 in DNA: TGTGCCAGCAGCCGGGAACAGGGGAAACACAATGAGCAGTTCTTC. This codes for CASSREQGKHNEQFF.

The chain links TRBV7-2 to TRBJ1-2; D perhaps matches TRBD1 (5 bases). The V and J ends lost 2 bases and 1 base respectively, with 17 bases between them. Germline assignment: CDR1 SGHTA and CDR2 FQGNSA. The CDR3 contains 17 residues. For the CDR3, the DNA is TGTGCCAGCAGCTTAACGACCGGGGGGAGCCATAACTATGGCTACACCTTC. As protein: CASSLTTGGSHNYGYTF.

This rearrangement joins TRBV6-4 to TRBJ2-3, with D possibly being TRBD2 (6 bases). The CDR3 has 14 residues. V lost 3 bases, J lost 6 bases, and 13 bases lay in between. Germline CDR1 reads MRHNA; CDR2 reads SNTAGT. This CDR3 is CASSEGMAGDTQYF. CDR3 bases: TGTGCCAGCAGTGAAGGAATGGCGGGGGATACGCAGTATTTT.

The rearrangement joins TRBV6-1 to TRBJ2-3; unclear D gene. CDR1 and CDR2 from the germline V gene are MNHNS and SASEGT. The ends were cut back, 4 bases at V and 1 base at J, with 12 bases in the middle. The CDR3 is 15 amino acids. DNA for the CDR3: TGTGCCAGCAGTGCAGTCCGGGTTGGCACAGATACGCAGTATTTT. Translated: CASSAVRVGTDTQYF.

The J gene is TRBJ1-1, the V gene TRBV18; weak D call: TRBD1 (5 bases). CDR1 is KGHSH and CDR2 is LQKENI in the germline V gene. Trimming stripped 7 bases from V and 1 base from J, with 13 bases between. The length of the CDR3 is 14 residues. Written as DNA, the CDR3 is TGTGCCAGCTACCCGGGACTGGGGAACACTGAAGCTTTCTTT. Protein sequence: CASYPGLGNTEAFF.

The chain links TRBV5-8 to TRBJ2-3, with D possibly TRBD2 on 6 matching bases. The V gene's germline CDR1 is SGHTS and CDR2 YDEGEE. V lost 4 bases and J lost 6, with 9 bases in between. The CDR3 covers 12 residues. The DNA of the CDR3 is TGTGCCAGCAGCCCGGGAGTGGATACGCAGTATTTT. This gives the protein CASSPGVDTQYF.

The chain is built from TRBV6-5 and TRBJ2-5; no clear D gene. CDR1 MNHEY and CDR2 SVGAGI come from the germline V gene. The V gene lost 0 bases and the J gene lost 5 bases, with 10 bases spanning the gap. This CDR3 comprises 14 residues. The CDR3 DNA reads TGTGCCAGCAGTTACTCGCTCGCCCAGGAGACCCAGTACTTC. Amino acid sequence: CASSYSLAQETQYF.

The CDR3 region has the DNA TGTGCCAGCAGCTCGACAGGAGCTAACTATGGCTACACCTTC. Its translation is CASSSTGANYGYTF. This chain uses TRBV11-2 with TRBJ1-2; D possibly corresponds to TRBD1 (6 bases). The CDR3 runs 14 residues. Trimming pared 4 bases from V and 0 bases from J, leaving 9 bases between. Looked up from germline, CDR1 is SGHAT and CDR2 is FQNNGV.

The chain recombines TRBV6-1 with TRBJ1-1; maybe TRBD1 (6 bases). Deletions cut 6 bases from V and 6 bases from J, with 11 bases between. The CDR3 contains 12 residues. Germline V CDR1 and CDR2: MNHNS, SASEGT. The CDR3 sequence: CASRIQGSEAFF. The CDR3 bases are TGTGCCAGCAGGATCCAGGGGTCTGAAGCTTTCTTT.

In DNA, the CDR3 is TGTGCCAGCAGCTTAAGGGGACACCGATCCTACGAGCAGTACTTC. As protein: CASSLRGHRSYEQYF. This chain uses TRBV11-2 with TRBJ2-7; D is perhaps TRBD1 (6 bases). The V end lost 2 bases, the J end lost 1 base, and 12 bases lay between the germline ends. The CDR3 is made up of 15 amino acids. The germline V gene encodes CDR1 SGHAT and CDR2 FQNNGV.